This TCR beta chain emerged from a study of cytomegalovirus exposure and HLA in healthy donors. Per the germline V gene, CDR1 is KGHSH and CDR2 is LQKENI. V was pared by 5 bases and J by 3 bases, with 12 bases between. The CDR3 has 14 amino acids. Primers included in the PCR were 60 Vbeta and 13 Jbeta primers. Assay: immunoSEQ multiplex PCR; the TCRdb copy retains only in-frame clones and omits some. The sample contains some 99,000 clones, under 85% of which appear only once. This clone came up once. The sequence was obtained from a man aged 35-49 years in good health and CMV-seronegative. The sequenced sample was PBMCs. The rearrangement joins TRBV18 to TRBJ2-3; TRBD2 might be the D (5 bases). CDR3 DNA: TGTGCCAGCTCAGCCAGGCGGGCAACAGATACGCAGTATTTT. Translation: CASSARRATDTQYF.